This T cell receptor (beta chain) appears in the sequencing data of a study of human T cells and chemical hapten exposure. Findings of the study overall: Expanded TCRs produced significantly more large CDR3 similarity clusters than controls did.

The time point denotes: patch test 1, 2 weeks after DPC sensitization. The treatment: therapeutic diphenylcyclopropenone sensitization with weekly scalp DPC. Non-pregnant alopecia patients aged 18 to 70, suitable for DPC therapy. This clonotype was observed many times. No antigen is known for it. TCRdb recomputed calls from the RACE reads with MiXCR, one row per CDR3 protein. The data contain tens of thousands of distinct CDR3 sequences, 12% of them singletons. The sequence was collected from an older woman with alopecia areata. Some clones in this sample may be carry-over from other donors' samples. The sequenced sample was whole blood, obtained in connection with sensitization to the hapten diphenylcyclopropenone (DPC).

The CDR3 region is CSVLRLQNEQFF. The CDR3 coding sequence is TGCAGCGTTCTCCGACTTCAGAATGAGCAGTTCTTC. The chain recombines TRBV29-1 with TRBJ2-1; unclear D gene. Germline CDR1 SQVTM, CDR2 ANQGSEA. V was trimmed by 5 bases and J by 7 bases, leaving 12 bases between them. CDR3 length equals 12 residues.